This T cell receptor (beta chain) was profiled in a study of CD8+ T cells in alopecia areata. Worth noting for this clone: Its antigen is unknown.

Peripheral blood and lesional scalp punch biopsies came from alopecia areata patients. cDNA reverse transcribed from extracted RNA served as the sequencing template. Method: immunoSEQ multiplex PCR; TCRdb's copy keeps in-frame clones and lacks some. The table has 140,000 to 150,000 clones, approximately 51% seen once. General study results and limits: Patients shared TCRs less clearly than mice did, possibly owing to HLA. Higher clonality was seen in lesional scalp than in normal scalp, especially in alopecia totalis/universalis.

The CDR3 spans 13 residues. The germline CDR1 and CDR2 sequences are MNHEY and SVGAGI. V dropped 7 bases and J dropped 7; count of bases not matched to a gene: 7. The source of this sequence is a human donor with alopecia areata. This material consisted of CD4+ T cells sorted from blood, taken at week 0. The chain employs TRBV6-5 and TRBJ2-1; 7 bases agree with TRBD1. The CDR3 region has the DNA TGTGCCAGCACCCAACCGGGACAGAATGAGCAGTTCTTC. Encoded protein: CASTQPGQNEQFF.